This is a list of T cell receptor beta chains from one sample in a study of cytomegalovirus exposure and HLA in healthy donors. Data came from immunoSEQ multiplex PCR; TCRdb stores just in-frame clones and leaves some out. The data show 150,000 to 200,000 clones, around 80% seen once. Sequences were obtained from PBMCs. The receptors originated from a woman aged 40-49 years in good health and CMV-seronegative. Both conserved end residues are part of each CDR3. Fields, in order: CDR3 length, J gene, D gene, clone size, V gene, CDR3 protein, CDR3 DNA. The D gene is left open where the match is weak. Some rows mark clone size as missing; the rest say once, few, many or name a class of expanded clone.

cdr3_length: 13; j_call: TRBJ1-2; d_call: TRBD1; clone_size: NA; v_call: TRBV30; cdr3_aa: CAWSLTGIGGYTF; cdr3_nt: TGTGCCTGGAGTTTGACAGGGATCGGCGGCTACACCTTC
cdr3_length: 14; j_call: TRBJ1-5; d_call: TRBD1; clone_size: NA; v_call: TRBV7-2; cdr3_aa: CASTSGTGHQPQHF; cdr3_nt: TGTGCCAGCACCTCCGGGACAGGGCATCAGCCCCAGCATTTT
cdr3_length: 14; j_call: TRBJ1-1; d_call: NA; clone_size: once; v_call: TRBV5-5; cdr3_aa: CASRLLQGNTEAFF; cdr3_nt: TGTGCCAGCAGGCTACTACAGGGGAACACTGAAGCTTTCTTT
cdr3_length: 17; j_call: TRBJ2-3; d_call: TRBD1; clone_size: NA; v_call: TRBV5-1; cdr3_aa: CASSSGQTGGITDTQYF; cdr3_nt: TGCGCCAGCAGCTCGGGACAGACAGGAGGTATAACAGATACGCAGTATTTT
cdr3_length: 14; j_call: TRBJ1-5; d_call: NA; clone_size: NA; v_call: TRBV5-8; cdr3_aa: CASETGYSNQPQHF; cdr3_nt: TGTGCCAGCGAGACGGGTTATAGCAATCAGCCCCAGCATTTT
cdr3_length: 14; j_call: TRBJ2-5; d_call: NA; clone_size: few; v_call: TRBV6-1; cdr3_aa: CASSLAGTQETQYF; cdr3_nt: TGTGCCAGCAGTCTGGCGGGCACCCAAGAGACCCAGTACTTC
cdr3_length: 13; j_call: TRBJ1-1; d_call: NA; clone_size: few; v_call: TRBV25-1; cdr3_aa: CASSEPHLTEAFF; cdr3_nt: TGTGCCAGCAGTGAACCACACCTCACTGAAGCTTTCTTT
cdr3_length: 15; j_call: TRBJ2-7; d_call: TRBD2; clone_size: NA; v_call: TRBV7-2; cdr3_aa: CASSPLNSGSSEQYF; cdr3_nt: TGTGCCAGCAGCCCCTTAAATAGCGGGAGTTCCGAGCAGTACTTC
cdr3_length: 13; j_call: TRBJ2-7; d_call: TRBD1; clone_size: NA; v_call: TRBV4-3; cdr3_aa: CASSREQGVEQYF; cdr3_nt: TGCGCCAGCAGCCGGGAACAGGGGGTCGAGCAGTACTTC
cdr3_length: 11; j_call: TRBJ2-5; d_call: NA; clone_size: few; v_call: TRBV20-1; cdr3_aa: CSALAQETQYF; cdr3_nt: TGCAGTGCCTTGGCTCAAGAGACCCAGTACTTC
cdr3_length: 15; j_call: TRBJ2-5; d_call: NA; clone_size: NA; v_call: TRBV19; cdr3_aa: CASSQSQGLGETQYF; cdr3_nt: TGTGCCAGTAGCCAAAGCCAGGGGTTGGGCGAGACCCAGTACTTC
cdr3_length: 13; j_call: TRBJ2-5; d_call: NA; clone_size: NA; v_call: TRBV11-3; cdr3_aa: CASSSGQKETQYF; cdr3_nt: TGTGCCAGCAGCTCAGGACAGAAGGAGACCCAGTACTTC
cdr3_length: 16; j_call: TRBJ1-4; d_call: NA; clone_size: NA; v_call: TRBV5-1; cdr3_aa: CASSPAPGATNEKLFF; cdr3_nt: TGCGCCAGCAGCCCGGCTCCCGGAGCAACTAATGAAAAACTGTTTTTT
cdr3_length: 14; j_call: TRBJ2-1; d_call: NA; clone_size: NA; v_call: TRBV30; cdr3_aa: CAWRGSASYNEQFF; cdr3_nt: TGTGCCTGGAGAGGAAGCGCCTCCTACAATGAGCAGTTCTTC
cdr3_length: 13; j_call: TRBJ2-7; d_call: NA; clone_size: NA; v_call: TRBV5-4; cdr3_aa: CASMEPHSYEQYF; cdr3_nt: TGTGCCAGCATGGAGCCACACTCCTACGAGCAGTACTTC
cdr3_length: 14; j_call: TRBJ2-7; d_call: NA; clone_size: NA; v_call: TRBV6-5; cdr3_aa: CASSYDYFFYEQYF; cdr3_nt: TGTGCCAGCAGTTACGACTACTTCTTCTACGAGCAGTACTTC
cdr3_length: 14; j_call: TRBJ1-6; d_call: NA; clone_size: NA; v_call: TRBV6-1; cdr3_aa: CASMSRGVNSPLHF; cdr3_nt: TGTGCCAGCATGAGCAGGGGTGTTAATTCACCCCTCCACTTT
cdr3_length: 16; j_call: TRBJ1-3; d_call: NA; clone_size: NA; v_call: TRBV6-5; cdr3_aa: CASSYAVGIAGNTIYF; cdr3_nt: TGTGCCAGCAGTTATGCAGTCGGGATTGCGGGAAACACCATATATTTT
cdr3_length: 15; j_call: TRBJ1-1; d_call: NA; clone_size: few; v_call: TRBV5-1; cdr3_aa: CASSFERGQNTEAFF; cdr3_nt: TGCGCCAGCAGCTTTGAGAGGGGACAGAACACTGAAGCTTTCTTT
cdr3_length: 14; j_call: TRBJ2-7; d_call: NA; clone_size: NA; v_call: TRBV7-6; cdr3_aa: CASSWGANNYEQYF; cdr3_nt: TGTGCCAGCAGCTGGGGAGCGAATAACTACGAGCAGTACTTC